This section outlines one TCR beta chain sequence together with its context. The sample belongs to a study of blood T cell repertoires in COVID-19. With 0 bases removed from V and 2 bases from J, the gap between germline ends came to 7 bases. Per germline, CDR1 SGHRS and CDR2 YFSETQ. This CDR3 has 14 residues. The data were produced by immunoSEQ multiplex PCR, yet TCRdb's version contains in-frame clones alone and is incomplete. Altogether 100,000 to 150,000 clones are present, roughly 80% being singletons, with the ten largest covering approximately 13%. The TCR was taken from a young woman who had recovered from COVID-19. This chain connects TRBV5-1 to TRBJ2-3; D gene uncertain. Sequencing input: peripheral blood. The CDR3: CASSLGQVTDTQYF. The CDR3 region has the DNA TGCGCCAGCAGCTTGGGACAAGTCACAGATACGCAGTATTTT.